These 15 T cell receptor beta chains originate from one sample sequenced in a study of identical twins. TCRdb used MiXCR to reprocess the 5' RACE reads, holding one entry per CDR3 protein. The sample includes a few hundred thousand distinct CDR3 sequences, around 18% seen only once; the top ten take less than 15%. Sequencing input: naive T cells sorted from blood. The source is a man in his fifties or sixties in good health.

This clonotype was observed many times. The chain uses TRBV25-1 and TRBJ1-1; 9 positions agree with TRBD1. V dropped 6 bases and J dropped 11; count of bases not matched to a gene: 7. CDR1 and CDR2 (germline): MGHDK, SYGVNS. The CDR3 extends over 12 amino acids. In DNA form, the CDR3 reads TGTGCCAGCAGGAGCGCCGGACAGGGGGCTTTCTTT. Residues: CASRSAGQGAFF. Looking up the rest from reference TRBV25-1 and TRBJ1-1 gives the full variable domain: EADIYQTPRYLVIGTGKKITLECSQTMGHDKMYWYQQDPGMELHLIHYSYGVNSTEKGDLSSESTVSRIRTEHFPLTLESARPSHTSQYLCASRSAGQGAFFGQGTRLTVV.

This clonotype was picked up many times. This chain connects TRBV11-2 to TRBJ2-5; D unresolved. Trimming removed 5 bases from V and 5 bases from J, with 18 bases in between. This CDR3 spans 15 amino acids. Per the germline V gene, CDR1 is SGHAT and CDR2 is FQNNGV. CDR3: CASSRTGAHGETQYF. CDR3 sequence (DNA): TGTGCCAGCAGCCGAACCGGAGCACACGGGGAGACCCAGTACTTC.

This clonotype appeared many times. The chain couples TRBV20-1 to TRBJ2-1, with 8 bases fitting TRBD2. Germline V CDR1 and CDR2: DFQATT, SNEGSKA (reference sequence). This CDR3 is 13 amino acids long. Unmatched junction bases numbered 8, after V lost 6 bases and J lost 7 bases. The CDR3 reads CSAAAGGFNEQFF. Written as DNA, the CDR3 is TGCAGTGCGGCCGCGGGAGGTTTTAATGAGCAGTTCTTC.

The chain recombines TRBV29-1 with TRBJ2-7; D is unclear. Germline values: CDR1 SQVTM, CDR2 ANQGSEA. Deletions cut 5 bases from V and 0 bases from J, with 14 bases between. There are 14 residues in the CDR3. CDR3 nucleotides: TGCAGCGTTTCGATACAAACGAGCTCCTACGAGCAGTACTTC. It specifies CSVSIQTSSYEQYF.

V is TRBV11-2 and J is TRBJ2-1, with 9 bases lining up with TRBD1. The CDR3 runs to 14 residues. V lost 1 base to trimming and J lost 9 bases; unmatched junction nucleotides: 4. CDR1 and CDR2 from the germline V gene are SGHAT and FQNNGV. CDR3 sequence: CASSLAGTGFEQFF. In nucleotides, the CDR3 is TGTGCCAGCAGCTTAGCCGGGACAGGGTTTGAGCAGTTCTTC.

V and J are TRBV24-1 and TRBJ2-1; 9 bases match TRBD1. Germline lookup yields CDR1 KGHDR and CDR2 SFDVKD. The CDR3 is 15 amino acids. Trimming cost V 3 bases and J 8 bases; bases outside gene matches: 7. The CDR3 DNA sequence: TGTGCCACCAGTGATGCCCGACAGGGGGGCCATGAGCAGTTCTTC. Its protein product is CATSDARQGGHEQFF.

The chain recombines TRBV19 with TRBJ2-2; D is unresolved. Germline V gene data show CDR1 as LNHDA and CDR2 as SQIVND (reference sequence). V lost 3 bases and J 6 bases, leaving 5 bases between the germline ends. The CDR3 extends over 12 amino acids. The DNA for the CDR3 is TGTGCCAGTAGTATCTCCGCCGGGGAGCTGTTTTTT. Translating gives CASSISAGELFF.

This clonotype has at least ten counts. V and J are TRBV20-1 and TRBJ2-7; D unclear. CDR1 DFQATT and CDR2 SNEGSKA come from the germline V gene (reference sequence). The CDR3 consists of 13 residues. V dropped 0 bases and J dropped 5 bases, with 11 bases sitting between them. This CDR3 reads CSARDWARNEQYF. CDR3 sequence (DNA): TGCAGTGCTAGAGACTGGGCGCGGAACGAGCAGTACTTC.

CDR3 in amino acids: CASSEVRGNIQYF. The CDR3 region has the DNA TGTGCCAGCAGTGAAGTGAGAGGGAACATTCAGTACTTC. The chain recombines TRBV6-1 with TRBJ2-4; D perhaps matches TRBD2 (5 bases). Germline CDR1 MNHNS, CDR2 SASEGT. The CDR3 contains 13 residues. Trimming cost V 1 base and J 7 bases, with 8 bases left between them.

This sequence joins TRBV4-1 and TRBJ2-7; 10 bases are shared with TRBD2. The CDR3 has 15 residues. Germline loops: CDR1 MGHRA, CDR2 YSYEKL. The V gene end was trimmed by 0 bases and the J gene end by 3 bases; junction bases not matched to a gene: 2. In DNA, the CDR3 is TGCGCCAGCAGCCAAGATAGCGGGGGGTACTACGAGCAGTACTTC. This encodes CASSQDSGGYYEQYF.

This chain connects TRBV20-1 to TRBJ2-3; D remains unclear. The ends were cut back, 3 bases at V and 6 bases at J, with 10 bases in the middle. The CDR3 runs to 12 residues. Germline V lookup: CDR1 DFQATT, CDR2 SNEGSKA (reference sequence). CDR3 DNA: TGCAGTGCTAGCCGTTTAGGGGATACGCAGTATTTT. It yields the protein CSASRLGDTQYF.

V usage is TRBV20-1 and J usage is TRBJ2-1; 13 bases are shared with TRBD2. Germline V gene lookup returns CDR1 DFQATT and CDR2 SNEGSKA (reference sequence). This CDR3 region has 15 residues. After removal of 2 bases from V and 4 bases from J, the junction contained 2 bases not matched to a gene. In nucleotides, the CDR3 is TGCAGTGCTAGATTGGGACTAGCGGGGTACAATGAGCAGTTCTTC. Amino acids: CSARLGLAGYNEQFF.

This clonotype occurred many times. This chain uses TRBV6-1 with TRBJ1-3; no clear D. V lost 7 bases and J lost 2, with 12 bases in between. This CDR3 contains 14 residues. Per germline, CDR1 MNHNS and CDR2 SASEGT. CDR3 in DNA: TGTGCCAGCATCCCACGGGAGACTGGAAACACCATATATTTT. Its protein is CASIPRETGNTIYF.

This clonotype turned up a few times. V is TRBV10-3 and J is TRBJ1-2, with a possible D match to TRBD1 (5 bases). Trimming shortened V by 6 bases and J by 2 bases, and 13 bases separated the two germline ends. The CDR3 extends over 14 amino acids. Germline values: CDR1 ENHRY, CDR2 SYGVKD. CDR3 DNA sequence: TGTGCCATCAGCGATCAGGGAGCCAACTATGGCTACACCTTC. Its translation is CAISDQGANYGYTF.

V usage is TRBV9 and J usage is TRBJ2-3; TRBD2 might be the D (5 bases). The CDR3 spans 12 residues. Germline V gene lookup returns CDR1 SGDLS and CDR2 YYNGEE. The V gene lost 5 bases and the J gene lost 6 bases, with 10 bases spanning the gap. CDR3 loop: CASSVEGDTQYF. The CDR3, as DNA: TGTGCCAGCAGTGTTGAGGGCGATACGCAGTATTTT.